Each of the 20 T cell receptor beta chains below was sequenced from the same sample in a study of cytomegalovirus exposure and HLA in healthy donors. The PCR had 60 Vbeta and 13 Jbeta primers. TCRdb's copy holds only in-frame clones and misses some; the assay was immunoSEQ multiplex PCR. This sample has about 90,000 clones, with over 50% found just once. Material: PBMCs. The source of these receptors is a man aged 25-45 years in good health and CMV-seronegative.

This clone has just one count. The chain uses TRBV27 and TRBJ1-1; no clear D. CDR3 size: 13 residues. V lost 2 bases and J 6 bases, leaving 10 bases between the germline ends. Germline V CDR1 and CDR2: MNHEY, SMNVEV (reference sequence). DNA of the CDR3: TGTGCCAGCAGTTTAGATCGCGGCGCTGAAGCTTTCTTT. Translation: CASSLDRGAEAFF.

V is TRBV2 and J is TRBJ2-7; 8 bases agree with TRBD1. V dropped 4 bases and J dropped 2; count of bases not matched to a gene: 4. From germline, CDR1 is SNHLY and CDR2 FYNNEI. CDR3 length equals 14 residues. As DNA, the CDR3 is TGTGCCAGCAGTGTGGACAGGGTAACCTACGAGCAGTACTTC. This codes for CASSVDRVTYEQYF.

The chain couples TRBV5-1 to TRBJ2-2; 12 nucleotides align to TRBD2. CDR1 and CDR2 from the germline V gene are SGHRS and YFSETQ. J lost 7 bases, V lost 4 bases, and 8 bases had no gene match. CDR3 size: 16 residues. The CDR3 reads CASSGKTSGGNGELFF. The CDR3, as DNA: TGCGCCAGCAGCGGTAAAACTAGCGGGGGGAACGGGGAGCTGTTTTTT.

This clone turned up a few times. This CDR3 is also generated by other DNA sequences in the sample. The J gene is TRBJ2-6, the V gene TRBV7-3; a possible D gene is TRBD2 (6 bases). Germline loops: CDR1 SGHTA, CDR2 FQGTGA. Trimming took 4 bases from V and 3 from J, leaving 19 bases between them. The CDR3 covers 18 residues. Here the CDR3 reads CASSSPRRGAGGANVLTF. CDR3 nucleotide sequence: TGTGCCAGCAGCTCACCCCGCCGCGGGGCGGGTGGGGCCAACGTCCTGACTTTC.

The chain recombines TRBV5-4 with TRBJ2-1, with D perhaps TRBD2 (6 bases). CDR3 size: 14 residues. Germline V gene sequence: CDR1 SGHNT, CDR2 YYREEE (reference sequence). Deletions cut 2 bases from V and 10 bases from J, with 16 bases between. This CDR3 reads CASSFYDHRGEQFF. The CDR3 region has the DNA TGTGCCAGCAGCTTCTATGATCACCGGGGGGAGCAGTTCTTC.

The chain recombines TRBV5-1 with TRBJ2-7; possibly TRBD2 for D (5 bases). Per the germline V gene, CDR1 is SGHRS and CDR2 is YFSETQ. The CDR3 runs 15 residues. Trimming took 4 bases from V and 2 from J, leaving 16 bases between them. Here the CDR3 reads CASSLEARVTYEQYF. CDR3 bases: TGCGCCAGCAGCCTGGAGGCCCGGGTGACCTACGAGCAGTACTTC.

This clone turned up a few times. CDR3 coding DNA: TGCGCCAGCAGTGAGACGAGGAGTGGTGGCTACACCTTC. This translates into CASSETRSGGYTF. The chain has TRBV10-1 and TRBJ1-2; D is unclear. Germline CDR1 and CDR2: WNHNN and SYGVQD (reference sequence). CDR3 length equals 13 residues. V lost 2 bases and J 7 bases, leaving 11 bases between the germline ends.

This rearrangement joins TRBV6-5 to TRBJ2-4, with 7 bases lining up with TRBD1. The CDR3 length is 13 residues. The junction had 2 bases not matched to a gene; V was cut back by 6 bases and J by 3 bases. In germline, CDR1 is MNHEY, CDR2 SVGAGI. DNA of the CDR3: TGTGCCAGCAGCCAGGGGGTCAAAAACATTCAGTACTTC. It specifies CASSQGVKNIQYF.

V is TRBV28 and J is TRBJ2-7; 8 nucleotides line up with TRBD1. The CDR3 covers 14 residues. From germline, CDR1 is MDHEN and CDR2 SYDVKM. The J segment lost 2 bases and the V segment lost 6 bases, leaving 6 bases of the junction unmatched. Written as DNA, the CDR3 is TGTGCCAGCAGCCTGGGACAGGCCCCCTACGAGCAGTACTTC. It yields the protein CASSLGQAPYEQYF. Full variable domain (remainder filled in from reference TRBV28 and TRBJ2-7): DVKVTQSSRYLVKRTGEKVFLECVQDMDHENMFWYRQDPGLGLRLIYFSYDVKMKEKGDIPEGYSVSREKKERFSLILESASTNQTSMYLCASSLGQAPYEQYFGPGTRLTVT.

The chain has TRBV2 and TRBJ2-7, with D unclear. This CDR3 is 13 amino acids long. The germline CDR1 and CDR2 sequences are SNHLY and FYNNEI. V lost 5 bases and J lost 0, with 8 bases in between. CDR3 residues: CASSLRPSYEQYF. The CDR3 DNA is TGTGCCAGCAGTTTGCGGCCCTCCTACGAGCAGTACTTC.

The V gene is TRBV5-5, the J gene TRBJ2-3; 12 bases agree with TRBD2. Germline V gene data show CDR1 as SGHKS and CDR2 as YYEKEE (reference sequence). CDR3 length: 16 amino acids. V shed 6 bases, J shed 0 bases, and the junction held 5 bases outside the gene matches. CDR3 in amino acids: CASNYGLAGSTDTQYF. The CDR3 DNA follows: TGTGCCAGCAACTACGGACTAGCGGGGAGCACAGATACGCAGTATTTT. The full variable domain, rest sourced from reference TRBV5-5 and TRBJ2-3, is DAGVTQSPTHLIKTRGQQVTLRCSPISGHKSVSWYQQVLGQGPQFIFQYYEKEERGRGNFPDRFSARQFPNYSSELNVNALLLGDSALYLCASNYGLAGSTDTQYFGPGTRLTVL.

The rearrangement joins TRBV19 to TRBJ1-5, with TRBD1 matching 10 bases. Germline values: CDR1 LNHDA, CDR2 SQIVND (reference sequence). This CDR3 is 15 amino acids long. J was trimmed by 7 bases and V by 10 bases; bases with no gene match: 13. The CDR3 reads CATNPAGTGEQPQHF. The CDR3 DNA sequence: TGTGCCACCAATCCCGCCGGGACAGGGGAACAGCCCCAGCATTTT.

Of note for this clone: One end of the junction fails to match germline, which may point to a read error. Additional DNA sequences in this sample encode the identical CDR3. The V and J genes are TRBV7-3 and TRBJ2-2; D possibly corresponds to TRBD2 (6 bases). CDR3 length: 14 amino acids. Germline values: CDR1 SGHTA, CDR2 FQGTGA. DNA of the CDR3: TGTGCCAGCAGCCCAAACCGCGGGACGGGGGAGCTTTTTTTT. Translating gives CASSPNRGTGELFF.

This clone showed up just a few times. V and J are TRBV10-3 and TRBJ2-1; TRBD2 agrees at 9 bases. Trimming took 8 bases from V and 6 from J; bases not matched to a gene: 8. The germline gives CDR1 ENHRY, CDR2 SYGVKD. The CDR3 runs to 14 residues. CDR3 sequence (DNA): TGTGCCATCTTAACGACTAGCGGCTCCAATGAGCAGTTCTTC. Protein: CAILTTSGSNEQFF.

The genes are TRBV4-1 and TRBJ2-3, with D possibly TRBD2 on 6 matching bases. Trimming left V 2 bases short and J 7 bases short, with 13 bases between. The CDR3 consists of 14 residues. Germline values: CDR1 MGHRA, CDR2 YSYEKL. The CDR3 coding sequence is TGCGCCAGCAGCCAAATGAGCGGGTCGAATACGCAGTATTTT. It is translated as CASSQMSGSNTQYF.

The rearrangement joins TRBV6-5 to TRBJ2-7, with D possibly matching TRBD1 (5 bases). Looked up from germline, CDR1 is MNHEY and CDR2 is SVGAGI. The V and J ends lost 2 bases and 5 bases respectively, with 13 bases between them. This CDR3 is built from 14 residues. CDR3 residues: CASSYGAGINEQYF. The CDR3 DNA reads as TGTGCCAGCAGTTACGGGGCAGGGATCAACGAGCAGTACTTC.

The V and J genes are TRBV5-1 and TRBJ1-2; TRBD1 might be the D (5 bases). The germline V and J ends were trimmed by 6 bases and 4 bases, with 16 bases remaining between them. The CDR3 has 14 amino acids. Germline CDR1 SGHRS, CDR2 YFSETQ. The CDR3 is CASTTGGNSYGYTF. CDR3 nucleotides: TGCGCCAGCACCACAGGTGGCAATTCCTATGGCTACACCTTC.

This clone has a single count. The CDR3 region has the DNA TGTGCCAGCTCTTTAGAGGCAGAGATGAACACTGAAGCTTTCTTT. This codes for CASSLEAEMNTEAFF. The chain employs TRBV18 and TRBJ1-1; the D is unclear. V was pared by 6 bases and J by 0 bases, with 14 bases between. The CDR3 is 15 amino acids. In germline, CDR1 is KGHSH, CDR2 LQKENI.

The chain has TRBV19 and TRBJ2-1, with 14 bases lining up with TRBD2. The CDR3 extends over 19 amino acids. V lost 6 bases, J lost 0 bases, and 10 bases stayed unmatched. Germline V gene sequence: CDR1 LNHDA, CDR2 SQIVND (reference sequence). CDR3 bases: TGTGCCAGTAGAAAGAAAGCAGGGACTAGCGGGAGCTCCTACAATGAGCAGTTCTTC. It translates to CASRKKAGTSGSSYNEQFF.

This chain connects TRBV27 to TRBJ2-7; tentatively, D is TRBD1 (6 bases). Germline loops: CDR1 MNHEY, CDR2 SMNVEV (reference sequence). The CDR3 extends over 14 amino acids. The ends were cut back, 3 bases at V and 4 bases at J, with 13 bases in the middle. CDR3 bases: TGTGCCAGCAGTTTCGGGACAAGACCTTACGAGCAGTACTTC. Translation gives CASSFGTRPYEQYF.